The 22 T cell receptor beta chains below come from one sample, sequenced in a study of blood T cell repertoires in COVID-19. Clones were read by immunoSEQ multiplex PCR, and TCRdb kept only the in-frame ones, dropping some. The sample has about 130,000 clones, roughly 92% seen once. Sequenced input: peripheral blood. Every receptor here comes from a man aged 50 or older with COVID-19, enrolled during active disease.

The rearrangement joins TRBV19 to TRBJ2-2; TRBD1 matches 7 bases. This CDR3 region has 16 residues. From germline, CDR1 is LNHDA and CDR2 SQIVND (reference sequence). The ends lost 5 bases at V and 2 bases at J; junction bases unmatched: 8. CDR3 nucleotide sequence: TGTGCCAGTAGTGCAGCACGGACAGGCAACACCGGGGAGCTGTTTTTT. Translation: CASSAARTGNTGELFF.

This CDR3 is CASGRDRGYSETQYF. DNA for the CDR3: TGTGCCAGCGGGCGGGACAGGGGGTATTCGGAGACCCAGTACTTC. The J gene is TRBJ2-5, the V gene TRBV7-9; 11 positions agree with TRBD1. CDR3 length: 15 amino acids. Trimming removed 8 bases from V and 5 bases from J; junction bases left unmatched: 10. Germline CDR1 is SEHNR and CDR2 is FQNEAQ (reference sequence).

This rearrangement joins TRBV12-3 or TRBV12-4 to TRBJ1-2; D unclear. The CDR3 totals 13 residues. The V gene lost 6 bases and the J gene lost 6 bases, with 14 bases spanning the gap. The CDR3 region has the DNA TGTGCCAGCAGCCAGTTCGTCCAACATGGCTACACCTTC. Its translation is CASSQFVQHGYTF.

V and J are TRBV10-3 and TRBJ2-2; 15 bases are a match to TRBD2. Germline V lookup: CDR1 ENHRY, CDR2 SYGVKD. There are 15 residues in the CDR3. V was clipped by 7 bases and J by 7 bases; unmatched bases: 4. The CDR3 here is CAIMEGLAGGGELFF. Written as DNA, the CDR3 is TGTGCCATCATGGAGGGACTAGCGGGAGGCGGGGAGCTGTTTTTT.

The V gene is TRBV3-1 (or the pseudogene TRBV3-2), the J gene TRBJ2-1; 8 nucleotides match TRBD2. Germline V lookup: CDR1 LGHDT, CDR2 YNNKEL (reference sequence). Trimming took 5 bases from V and 1 from J; bases not matched to a gene: 4. The CDR3 runs to 15 residues. CDR3 protein: CASSSGLGSYNEQFF. CDR3 sequence (DNA): TGTGCCAGCAGCTCGGGACTAGGGTCCTACAATGAGCAGTTCTTC.

The J gene is TRBJ2-5, the V gene TRBV18; weak D call: TRBD1 (6 bases). The CDR3 consists of 14 residues. Trimming removed 3 bases from V and 2 bases from J, with 10 bases in between. Germline CDR1 is KGHSH and CDR2 is LQKENI. In nucleotides, the CDR3 is TGTGCCAGCTCACCCGGGACACCTCAAGAGACCCAGTACTTC. This gives the protein CASSPGTPQETQYF.

This rearrangement joins TRBV19 to TRBJ1-5; possibly TRBD1 for D (6 bases). The V and J ends lost 7 bases and 2 bases respectively, with 15 bases between them. CDR1 is LNHDA, CDR2 SQIVND, per germline (reference sequence). The CDR3 extends over 15 amino acids. Here the CDR3 DNA reads TGTGCCAGTAACAGGGTTGGCGCCGGCAATCAGCCCCAGCATTTT. Amino acids: CASNRVGAGNQPQHF.

V and J are TRBV12-3 or TRBV12-4 and TRBJ2-3; D is uncertain. The V and J ends lost 7 bases and 5 bases respectively, with 13 bases between them. The CDR3 length is 13 residues. The CDR3 DNA is TGTGCCAGCACCTTAGCCCTAGTAGATACGCAGTATTTT. Translated: CASTLALVDTQYF.

This chain uses TRBV5-4 with TRBJ2-1, with TRBD2 identical over 7 bases. Germline-derived CDR1 and CDR2 are SGHNT and YYREEE (reference sequence). This CDR3 has 15 amino acids. With V trimmed by 2 bases and J by 2 bases, 4 bases remained unmatched. CDR3 coding DNA: TGTGCCAGCAGCTTAGAAGCGGGGACCTACAATGAGCAGTTCTTC. It codes for CASSLEAGTYNEQFF.

The CDR3: CASSRGYQETQYF. CDR3 nucleotide sequence: TGTGCCAGCAGCAGGGGGTACCAAGAGACCCAGTACTTC. The V gene is TRBV11-2, the J gene TRBJ2-5; weak D call: TRBD1 (6 bases). V was cut by 5 bases and J by 0 bases, with 7 bases left in between. Germline CDR1 SGHAT, CDR2 FQNNGV. This CDR3 is built from 13 residues.

This chain links TRBV19 with TRBJ2-1; D unresolved. V lost 3 bases, J lost 3 bases, and 18 bases lay in between. The CDR3 runs to 17 residues. Germline V gene sequence: CDR1 LNHDA, CDR2 SQIVND (reference sequence). Here the CDR3 reads CASSISAASRNYNEQFF. CDR3 DNA: TGTGCCAGTAGTATCTCGGCGGCTAGTAGGAACTACAATGAGCAGTTCTTC. Looking up the rest from reference TRBV19 and TRBJ2-1 gives the full variable domain: DGGITQSPKYLFRKEGQNVTLSCEQNLNHDAMYWYRQDPGQGLRLIYYSQIVNDFQKGDIAEGYSVSREKKESFPLTVTSAQKNPTAFYLCASSISAASRNYNEQFFGPGTRLTVL.

This clone was detected once. The chain uses TRBV5-5 and TRBJ2-7; 10 positions match TRBD2. CDR3 size: 18 residues. Germline-derived CDR1 and CDR2 are SGHKS and YYEKEE (reference sequence). V lost 0 bases and J lost 0; bases outside the gene matches: 9. The chain's CDR3 is CASSLAGLAVSISYEQYV. DNA for the CDR3: TGTGCCAGCAGCTTGGCCGGACTAGCGGTATCGATCTCCTACGAGCAGTACGTC.

The chain recombines TRBV5-4 with TRBJ2-3, with D possibly matching TRBD2 (6 bases). V lost 5 bases, J lost 2 bases, and 15 bases lay in between. Per the germline V gene, CDR1 is SGHNT and CDR2 is YYREEE (reference sequence). This CDR3 has 15 residues. This CDR3 is CASSKGGGITDTQYF. In DNA, the CDR3 is TGTGCCAGCAGTAAGGGTGGGGGGATCACAGATACGCAGTATTTT.

This clone showed up just once. J is TRBJ1-2 and V is TRBV30; D may be TRBD1 (5 bases). Between the trimmed V and J ends, which lost 4 bases and 0 bases, there was a span of 18 bases. Germline CDR1 and CDR2: GTSNPN and SVGIG (reference sequence). This CDR3 region has 16 residues. The CDR3 here is CAWIGAGHMSNYGYTF. CDR3 coding DNA: TGTGCCTGGATCGGCGCAGGACACATGTCTAACTATGGCTACACCTTC.

The rearrangement joins TRBV15 to TRBJ2-5; TRBD2 aligns across 13 bases. The V gene end was trimmed by 6 bases and the J gene end by 4 bases; junction bases not matched to a gene: 5. Looked up from germline, CDR1 is LNHNV and CDR2 is YYDKDF (reference sequence). This CDR3 contains 15 residues. The CDR3 sequence: CATSRTSGSGETQYF. The DNA of the CDR3 is TGTGCCACCAGTAGGACTAGCGGGAGTGGAGAGACCCAGTACTTC.

This chain uses TRBV7-8 with TRBJ2-7, with 10 positions matching TRBD2. V shed 5 bases and J 5 bases; nucleotides not matched to a gene: 9. This CDR3 region has 15 residues. In germline, CDR1 is SGHVS, CDR2 FQNEAQ. The chain's CDR3 is CASSPAGGRPNEQYV. The CDR3 DNA reads TGTGCCAGCAGCCCAGCGGGAGGGCGCCCCAACGAGCAGTACGTC.

This clone was found once. V gene TRBV27 combines with J gene TRBJ1-6; weak D call: TRBD1 (6 bases). V was clipped by 5 bases and J by 9 bases, with 11 bases between them. Per the germline V gene, CDR1 is MNHEY and CDR2 is SMNVEV (reference sequence). The CDR3 spans 13 residues. Here the CDR3 DNA reads TGTGCCAGCAGTGTCAGGGGTGCTTCACCCCTCCACTTT. Translated, it gives CASSVRGASPLHF.

This chain connects TRBV28 to TRBJ1-2; D is perhaps TRBD1 (6 bases). CDR1 is MDHEN, CDR2 SYDVKM, per germline. Trimming left V 3 bases short and J 0 bases short, with 14 bases between. The CDR3 is 16 residues long. DNA of the CDR3: TGTGCCAGCAGTTTTATCGAGGGGGGGGCTAACTATGGCTACACCTTC. Its translation: CASSFIEGGANYGYTF.

The chain is built from TRBV19 and TRBJ2-6, with TRBD1 matching 10 bases. CDR1 is LNHDA, CDR2 SQIVND, per germline (reference sequence). J lost 2 bases, V lost 2 bases, and 3 bases had no gene match. The CDR3 extends over 17 amino acids. The CDR3 region is CASSIYGQGAGANVLTF. In DNA, the CDR3 is TGTGCCAGTAGTATATATGGACAGGGGGCTGGGGCCAACGTCCTGACTTTC.

This chain uses TRBV24-1 with TRBJ2-2, with TRBD1 as a possible D gene (9 bases). Looked up from germline, CDR1 is KGHDR and CDR2 is SFDVKD. Trimming stripped 0 bases from V and 4 bases from J, with 14 bases between. CDR3 length equals 17 residues. The CDR3 nucleotides read TGTGCCACCAGTGATTTGGGACAGGGGACTAGCACCGGGGAGCTGTTTTTT. Residues: CATSDLGQGTSTGELFF.

This clone was recorded only once. V and J are TRBV19 and TRBJ2-7, with 9 bases that match TRBD2. The CDR3 extends over 18 amino acids. Germline V lookup: CDR1 LNHDA, CDR2 SQIVND (reference sequence). J lost 5 bases, V lost 4 bases, and 18 bases had no gene match. This CDR3 reads CASSTQEGGRAHTHEQYV. As DNA, the CDR3 is TGTGCCAGTAGTACCCAGGAGGGCGGGAGGGCCCATACTCACGAGCAGTACGTC.

J is TRBJ2-2 and V is TRBV5-1, with D possibly TRBD1 on 6 matching bases. V dropped 5 bases and J dropped 4 bases, with 12 bases sitting between them. This CDR3 is 14 amino acids long. The germline gives CDR1 SGHRS, CDR2 YFSETQ. The CDR3 nucleotides are TGCGCCAGCAGGGGGACAATGAGCACCGGGGAGCTGTTTTTT. Translation gives CASRGTMSTGELFF.